Below are 25 T cell receptor beta chains sequenced from a single sample in a study of control samples from healthy donors and cancer patients. Assay: immunoSEQ multiplex PCR; the TCRdb copy retains only in-frame clones and omits some. This sample yields 130,000 or so clones, of which around nine tenths are seen a single time; 2.5% belongs to the top ten. Material for sequencing was blood. The receptors shown here come from a man in his forties in good health.

The J gene is TRBJ2-7, the V gene TRBV10-1, with D possibly matching TRBD2 (6 bases). The CDR3 contains 14 residues. Trimming cost V 4 bases and J 0 bases, with 10 bases left between them. In germline, CDR1 is WNHNN, CDR2 SYGVQD (reference sequence). As DNA, the CDR3 is TGCGCCAGCAGTGGCGGGGTGGACTCCTACGAGCAGTACTTC. It translates to CASSGGVDSYEQYF.

V usage is TRBV11-1 and J usage is TRBJ2-1, with TRBD2 identical over 15 bases. The germline V gene encodes CDR1 SGHAT and CDR2 FQDESV (reference sequence). This CDR3 contains 16 residues. V lost 5 bases to trimming and J lost 8 bases; unmatched junction nucleotides: 7. The CDR3 DNA is TGTGCCAGCAGCCCTGGGACTAGCGGGGGGCTATATGAGCAGTTCTTC. Its protein is CASSPGTSGGLYEQFF. Using reference TRBV11-1 and TRBJ2-1 for the parts outside the CDR3, the full variable domain is EAEVAQSPRYKITEKSQAVAFWCDPISGHATLYWYRQILGQGPELLVQFQDESVVDDSQLPKDRFSAERLKGVDSTLKIQPAELGDSAMYLCASSPGTSGGLYEQFFGPGTRLTVL.

In its sample, this clone was seen a few times. The chain has TRBV19 and TRBJ2-1; 10 nucleotides match TRBD2. Germline V gives CDR1 LNHDA, CDR2 SQIVND (reference sequence). This CDR3 spans 15 amino acids. V trimming: 6 bases; J trimming: 10 bases; junction bases outside the gene matches: 12. The CDR3 DNA follows: TGTGCCAGTAGATCCGAGCGGGGGGGCTCCGAGGAGCAGTTCTTC. Translation gives CASRSERGGSEEQFF. The whole variable domain, filled in from reference TRBV19 and TRBJ2-1, reads DGGITQSPKYLFRKEGQNVTLSCEQNLNHDAMYWYRQDPGQGLRLIYYSQIVNDFQKGDIAEGYSVSREKKESFPLTVTSAQKNPTAFYLCASRSERGGSEEQFFGPGTRLTVL.

The V gene is TRBV5-6, the J gene TRBJ2-1, with a tentative D call TRBD1 (5 bases). V was cut by 3 bases and J by 5 bases, with 6 bases left in between. Germline CDR1 and CDR2: SGHDT and YYEEEE. CDR3 length: 12 amino acids. The CDR3 DNA is TGTGCCAGCAGCTCGACAGACAATGAGCAGTTCTTC. It specifies CASSSTDNEQFF.

The V call is TRBV9, the J call TRBJ2-7; a weak D match, TRBD2 (5 bases). The CDR3 is made up of 15 amino acids. V was clipped by 0 bases and J by 2 bases, with 12 bases between them. The V gene's germline CDR1 is SGDLS and CDR2 YYNGEE. CDR3 residues: CASSVESGGAYEQYF. CDR3 bases: TGTGCCAGCAGCGTAGAGAGCGGTGGGGCCTACGAGCAGTACTTC.

The CDR3 spells CASSRPTDRGNGYTF. The CDR3 nucleotides read TGTGCCAGCAGCCGCCCGACGGACAGGGGTAATGGCTACACCTTC. The rearrangement uses TRBV6-2 or TRBV6-3 and TRBJ1-2, with 9 bases aligning to TRBD1. V shed 6 bases and J 6 bases; nucleotides not matched to a gene: 11. The germline CDR1 and CDR2 sequences are MNHEY and SVGEGT. The CDR3 totals 15 residues.

This chain connects TRBV7-3 to TRBJ2-1; D not certain. V was cut by 3 bases and J by 7 bases, with 13 bases left in between. Germline assignment: CDR1 SGHTA and CDR2 FQGTGA. The CDR3 loop spans 14 amino acids. CDR3 protein: CASSLGLGRNEQFF. CDR3 DNA sequence: TGTGCCAGCAGCTTGGGGTTAGGCCGGAATGAGCAGTTCTTC.

The rearrangement uses TRBV28 and TRBJ1-4; D is possibly TRBD1 (5 bases). Germline lookup yields CDR1 MDHEN and CDR2 SYDVKM. The ends were cut back, 5 bases at V and 3 bases at J, with 13 bases in the middle. This CDR3 is 15 amino acids long. This CDR3 is CASSGGGSANEKLFF. The CDR3 DNA is TGTGCCAGCAGTGGGGGGGGAAGCGCTAATGAAAAACTGTTTTTT.

The V call is TRBV2, the J call TRBJ1-1; D gene uncertain. Trimming stripped 8 bases from V and 5 bases from J, with 12 bases between. This CDR3 spans 12 amino acids. Germline V gene sequence: CDR1 SNHLY, CDR2 FYNNEI. CDR3 coding DNA: TGTGCCAGCGGCCTACGGGGTACTGAAGCTTTCTTT. Translated, it gives CASGLRGTEAFF.

The chain is built from TRBV30 and TRBJ2-7, with D possibly called TRBD1 or TRBD2 (6 bases each). The V gene lost 0 bases and the J gene lost 0 bases, with 12 bases spanning the gap. The CDR3 is 15 residues long. Germline CDR1 reads GTSNPN; CDR2 reads SVGIG (reference sequence). In DNA form, the CDR3 reads TGTGCCTGGAGTGTTTCGGGGGCCAGCTCCTACGAGCAGTACTTC. Its protein product is CAWSVSGASSYEQYF.

This chain links TRBV19 with TRBJ1-1, with 9 bases aligning to TRBD1. CDR1 and CDR2 (germline): LNHDA, SQIVND (reference sequence). The CDR3 has 17 residues. J was trimmed by 0 bases and V by 6 bases; bases with no gene match: 11. CDR3 nucleotides: TGTGCCAGTAGGGGGGACAGGGTTTCATATATGAACACTGAAGCTTTCTTT. Its protein is CASRGDRVSYMNTEAFF.

This chain connects TRBV13 to TRBJ1-2; D perhaps matches TRBD1 (6 bases). Trimming shortened V by 4 bases and J by 6 bases, and 18 bases separated the two germline ends. The CDR3 extends over 15 amino acids. Germline V gene sequence: CDR1 PRHDT, CDR2 FYEKMQ (reference sequence). The CDR3 sequence is CASSSPLQGQNGYTF. The CDR3 DNA reads TGTGCCAGCAGCTCCCCATTGCAGGGGCAGAATGGCTACACCTTC.

The chain couples TRBV7-9 to TRBJ2-3, with TRBD1 matching 9 bases. CDR3 size: 15 residues. CDR1 is SEHNR, CDR2 FQNEAQ, per germline (reference sequence). Trimming took 5 bases from V and 8 from J; bases not matched to a gene: 11. CDR3 in DNA: TGTGCCAGCAGCGGCTACCGGACAGGGGAGGGTACGCAGTATTTT. Encoded protein: CASSGYRTGEGTQYF.

The chain employs TRBV3-1 (or the pseudogene TRBV3-2) and TRBJ1-2; 7 nucleotides agree with TRBD1. The CDR3 spans 19 residues. V lost 0 bases to trimming and J lost 2 bases; unmatched junction nucleotides: 15. The germline gives CDR1 LGHDT, CDR2 YNNKEL (reference sequence). CDR3 bases: TGTGCCAGCAGCCAAGATTTGCCTTCCTTATTACAGGGGAACTATGGCTACACCTTC. Protein sequence: CASSQDLPSLLQGNYGYTF.

The chain employs TRBV20-1 and TRBJ1-3, with D unclear. CDR3 size: 11 residues. V was shortened by 6 bases and J by 2 bases, with 5 bases between the two germline ends. CDR1 is DFQATT and CDR2 is SNEGSKA in the germline V gene (reference sequence). CDR3 coding DNA: TGCAGTGCGGAGGCTGGAAACACCATATATTTT. Translated, it gives CSAEAGNTIYF.

In its sample, this clone was seen once. V and J are TRBV3-1 (or the pseudogene TRBV3-2) and TRBJ2-7; D remains ambiguous. This CDR3 has 14 amino acids. The germline V gene encodes CDR1 LGHDT and CDR2 YNNKEL (reference sequence). V was trimmed by 2 bases and J by 0 bases, leaving 8 bases between them. CDR3 DNA: TGTGCCAGCAGCCAAAGTTTCTACTCCTACGAGCAGTACTTC. It specifies CASSQSFYSYEQYF.

The chain links TRBV18 to TRBJ2-7; D is possibly TRBD1 (6 bases). Per the germline V gene, CDR1 is KGHSH and CDR2 is LQKENI. The length of the CDR3 is 15 residues. V was trimmed by 3 bases and J by 4 bases, leaving 16 bases between them. The CDR3 loop reads CASSPWLGQGYEQYF. In DNA form, the CDR3 reads TGTGCCAGCTCACCGTGGTTAGGCCAGGGGTACGAGCAGTACTTC.

The genes are TRBV2 and TRBJ1-2; 8 bases line up with TRBD1. Per the germline V gene, CDR1 is SNHLY and CDR2 is FYNNEI. There are 13 residues in the CDR3. V lost 8 bases and J lost 4; bases outside the gene matches: 6. CDR3 residues: CASETGAVYGYTF. CDR3 sequence (DNA): TGTGCCAGCGAGACAGGGGCAGTCTATGGCTACACCTTC.

V gene TRBV9 combines with J gene TRBJ2-2; 9 bases fit TRBD2. The CDR3 is 17 residues long. Germline assignment: CDR1 SGDLS and CDR2 YYNGEE. V trimming: 3 bases; J trimming: 0 bases; junction bases outside the gene matches: 6. CDR3 sequence reads: CASSALAGFTNTGELFF. CDR3 bases: TGTGCCAGCAGCGCTCTAGCGGGGTTCACGAACACCGGGGAGCTGTTTTTT.

The chain is built from TRBV7-3 and TRBJ2-7, with D possibly matching TRBD1 (5 bases). The CDR3 is 13 residues long. Germline V gene data show CDR1 as SGHTA and CDR2 as FQGTGA. Trimming stripped 4 bases from V and 2 bases from J, with 9 bases between. The DNA of the CDR3 is TGTGCCAGCAGCTCCCAGGGTACCTACGAGCAGTACTTC. Encoded protein: CASSSQGTYEQYF.

The chain couples TRBV6-5 to TRBJ2-1, with D perhaps matching TRBD1 (6 bases). The germline V gene encodes CDR1 MNHEY and CDR2 SVGAGI. The CDR3 consists of 15 residues. Between the trimmed V and J ends, which lost 1 base and 2 bases, there was a span of 9 bases. CDR3 protein: CASSYWAGAYNEQFF. The CDR3 DNA reads as TGTGCCAGCAGTTACTGGGCAGGGGCCTACAATGAGCAGTTCTTC.

This clone was recorded once. This is likely a read error, given that the CDR3 carries no conserved phenylalanine or tryptophan at its end. This chain joins TRBV2 and TRBJ1-2; 7 bases map to TRBD1. Per germline, CDR1 SNHLY and CDR2 FYNNEI. Trimming took 10 bases from V and 6 from J; bases not matched to a gene: 8. The CDR3 has 12 amino acids. The CDR3 DNA sequence: TGTGCCAACCTCCAGGGGGTAGATGGCTACACCCTC. Translated, it gives CANLQGVDGYTL.

This clone occurred once. The chain carries TRBV5-1 and TRBJ2-2, with 9 nucleotides matching TRBD1. The CDR3 loop spans 14 amino acids. Per the germline V gene, CDR1 is SGHRS and CDR2 is YFSETQ. The junction had 5 bases not matched to a gene; V was cut back by 4 bases and J by 7 bases. The chain's CDR3 is CASSPQGAGGELFF. The CDR3 coding sequence is TGCGCCAGCAGCCCACAGGGGGCGGGCGGGGAGCTGTTTTTT.

CDR3 sequence reads: CASGGGAAEAFF. In nucleotides, the CDR3 is TGTGCCAGCGGGGGCGGGGCGGCTGAAGCTTTCTTT. V usage is TRBV19 and J usage is TRBJ1-1; D perhaps matches TRBD1 (6 bases). The CDR3 length is 12 residues. Looked up from germline, CDR1 is LNHDA and CDR2 is SQIVND (reference sequence). Trimming stripped 9 bases from V and 6 bases from J, with 14 bases between.

The chain has TRBV18 and TRBJ2-3; TRBD1 agrees at 10 bases. The CDR3 length is 18 residues. Germline assignment: CDR1 KGHSH and CDR2 LQKENI. V shed 5 bases, J shed 10 bases, and the junction held 21 bases outside the gene matches. The CDR3 spells CASSTTVLRDRGRGAQYF. For the CDR3, the DNA is TGTGCCAGCTCAACTACCGTACTCCGGGACAGGGGCCGTGGGGCGCAGTATTTT.